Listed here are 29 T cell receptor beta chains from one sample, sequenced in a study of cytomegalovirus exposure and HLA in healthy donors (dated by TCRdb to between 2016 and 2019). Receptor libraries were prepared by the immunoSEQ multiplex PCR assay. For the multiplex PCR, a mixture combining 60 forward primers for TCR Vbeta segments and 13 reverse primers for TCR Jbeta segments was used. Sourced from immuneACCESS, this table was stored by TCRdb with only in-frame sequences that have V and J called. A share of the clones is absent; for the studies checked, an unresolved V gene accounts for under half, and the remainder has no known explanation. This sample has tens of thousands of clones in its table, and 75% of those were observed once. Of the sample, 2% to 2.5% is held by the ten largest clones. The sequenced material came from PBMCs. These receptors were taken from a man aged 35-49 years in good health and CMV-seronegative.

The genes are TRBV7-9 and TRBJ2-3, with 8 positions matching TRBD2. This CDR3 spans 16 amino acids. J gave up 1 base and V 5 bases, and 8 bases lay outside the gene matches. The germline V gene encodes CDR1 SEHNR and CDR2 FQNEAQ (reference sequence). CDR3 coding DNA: TGTGCCAGCAGCCACGGCCAGCGGGGGCGCACAGATACGCAGTATTTT. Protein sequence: CASSHGQRGRTDTQYF.

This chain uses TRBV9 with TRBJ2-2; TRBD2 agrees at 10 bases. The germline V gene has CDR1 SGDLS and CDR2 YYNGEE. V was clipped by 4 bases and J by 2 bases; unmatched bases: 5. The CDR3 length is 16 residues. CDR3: CASSISGRANTGELFF. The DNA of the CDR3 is TGTGCCAGCAGCATCAGCGGGAGGGCCAACACCGGGGAGCTGTTTTTT. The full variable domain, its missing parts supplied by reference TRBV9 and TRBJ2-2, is DSGVTQTPKHLITATGQRVTLRCSPRSGDLSVYWYQQSLDQGLQFLIQYYNGEERAKGNILERFSAQQFPDLHSELNLSSLELGDSALYFCASSISGRANTGELFFGEGSRLTVL.

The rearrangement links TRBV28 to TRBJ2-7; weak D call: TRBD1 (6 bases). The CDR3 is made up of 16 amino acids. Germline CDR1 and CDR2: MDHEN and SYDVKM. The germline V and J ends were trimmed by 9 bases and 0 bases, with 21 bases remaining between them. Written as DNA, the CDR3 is TGTGCCAGTGGACAGCCTACGTCCTTTAGCTCCTACGAGCAGTACTTC. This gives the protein CASGQPTSFSSYEQYF.

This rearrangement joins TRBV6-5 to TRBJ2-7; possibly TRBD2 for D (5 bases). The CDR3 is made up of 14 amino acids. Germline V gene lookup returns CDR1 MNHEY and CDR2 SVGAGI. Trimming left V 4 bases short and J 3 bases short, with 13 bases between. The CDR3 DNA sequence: TGTGCCAGCAGTTCCCGGGAAAAACTCTACGAGCAGTACTTC. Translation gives CASSSREKLYEQYF.

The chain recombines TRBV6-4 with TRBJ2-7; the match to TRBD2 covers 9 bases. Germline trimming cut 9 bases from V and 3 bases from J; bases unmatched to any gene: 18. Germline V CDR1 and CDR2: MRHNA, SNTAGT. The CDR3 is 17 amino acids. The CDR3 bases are TGTGCCAGAGGCGGGCCAACAGTGAAGACTAGCGGCTACGAGCAGTACTTC. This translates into CARGGPTVKTSGYEQYF.

CDR3 in amino acids: CASSWTGGQPQHF. The CDR3 DNA sequence: TGTGCCAGCAGTTGGACAGGGGGTCAGCCCCAGCATTTT. The chain employs TRBV28 and TRBJ1-5, with 10 bases that match TRBD1. CDR3 length equals 13 residues. With V trimmed by 4 bases and J by 6 bases, 0 bases remained unmatched. From germline, CDR1 is MDHEN and CDR2 SYDVKM.

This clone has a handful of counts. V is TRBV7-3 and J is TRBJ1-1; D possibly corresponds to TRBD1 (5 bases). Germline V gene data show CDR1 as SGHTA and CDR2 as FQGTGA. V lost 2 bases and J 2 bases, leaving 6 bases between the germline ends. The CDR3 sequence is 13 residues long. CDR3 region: CASSLDSNTEAFF. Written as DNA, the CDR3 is TGTGCCAGCAGCTTAGACAGCAACACTGAAGCTTTCTTT.

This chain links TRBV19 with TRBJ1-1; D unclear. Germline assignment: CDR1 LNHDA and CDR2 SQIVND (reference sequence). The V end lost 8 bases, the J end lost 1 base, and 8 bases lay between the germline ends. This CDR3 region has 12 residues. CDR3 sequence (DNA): TGTGCCAGTGCTCCGGGGAACACTGAAGCTTTCTTT. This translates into CASAPGNTEAFF.

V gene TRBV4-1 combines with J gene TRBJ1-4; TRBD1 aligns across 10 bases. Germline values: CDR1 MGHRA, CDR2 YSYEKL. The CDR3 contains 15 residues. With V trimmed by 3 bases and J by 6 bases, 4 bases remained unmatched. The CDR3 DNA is TGCGCCAGCAGCCAGCCCGGGACAGGGGATGAAAAACTGTTTTTT. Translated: CASSQPGTGDEKLFF.

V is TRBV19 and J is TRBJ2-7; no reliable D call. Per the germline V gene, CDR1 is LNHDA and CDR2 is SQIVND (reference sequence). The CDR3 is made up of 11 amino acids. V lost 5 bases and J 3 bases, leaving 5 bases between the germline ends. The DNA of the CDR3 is TGTGCCAGTAGTGGCATCTACGAGCAGTACTTC. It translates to CASSGIYEQYF.

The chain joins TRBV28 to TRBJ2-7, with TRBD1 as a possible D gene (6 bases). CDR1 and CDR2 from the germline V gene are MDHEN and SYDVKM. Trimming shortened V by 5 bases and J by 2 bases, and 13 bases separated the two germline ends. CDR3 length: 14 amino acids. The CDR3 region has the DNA TGTGCCAGCAGTCCTCCCCCAGGGGCCTACGAGCAGTACTTC. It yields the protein CASSPPPGAYEQYF.

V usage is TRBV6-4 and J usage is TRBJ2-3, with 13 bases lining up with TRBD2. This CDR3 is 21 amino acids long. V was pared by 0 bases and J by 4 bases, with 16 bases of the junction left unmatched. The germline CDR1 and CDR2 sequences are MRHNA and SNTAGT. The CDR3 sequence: CASSDSQRTSGRVPPPDTQYF. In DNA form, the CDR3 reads TGTGCCAGCAGTGACTCCCAGCGGACTAGCGGGAGAGTCCCTCCCCCAGATACGCAGTATTTT.

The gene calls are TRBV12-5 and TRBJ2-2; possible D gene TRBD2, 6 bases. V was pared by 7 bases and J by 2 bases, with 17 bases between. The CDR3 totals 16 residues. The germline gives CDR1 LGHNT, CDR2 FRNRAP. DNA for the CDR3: TGTGCTAGTGCCCACGGGGGTAGCGGAAACACCGGGGAGCTGTTTTTT. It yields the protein CASAHGGSGNTGELFF. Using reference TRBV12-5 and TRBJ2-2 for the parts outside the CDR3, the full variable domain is DARVTQTPRHKVTEMGQEVTMRCQPILGHNTVFWYRQTMMQGLELLAYFRNRAPLDDSGMPKDRFSAEMPDATLATLKIQPSEPRDSAVYFCASAHGGSGNTGELFFGEGSRLTVL.

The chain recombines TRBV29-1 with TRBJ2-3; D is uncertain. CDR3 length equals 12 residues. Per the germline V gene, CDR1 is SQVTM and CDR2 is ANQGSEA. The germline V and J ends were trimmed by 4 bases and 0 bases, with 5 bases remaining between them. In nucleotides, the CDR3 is TGCAGCGTTGGGGCTAGCACAGATACGCAGTATTTT. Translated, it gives CSVGASTDTQYF.

CDR3 protein: CATSRGGNTGELFF. The CDR3 bases are TGTGCCACCAGCAGAGGAGGGAACACCGGGGAGCTGTTTTTT. The gene calls are TRBV15 and TRBJ2-2, with D uncertain. CDR1 is LNHNV, CDR2 YYDKDF, per germline (reference sequence). The CDR3 length is 14 residues. The V end was cut by 1 base, the J end by 1 base, with 4 bases between.

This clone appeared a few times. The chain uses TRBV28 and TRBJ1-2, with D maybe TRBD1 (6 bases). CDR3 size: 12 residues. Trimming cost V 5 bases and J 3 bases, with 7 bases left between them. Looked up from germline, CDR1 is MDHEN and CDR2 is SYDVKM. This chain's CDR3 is CASSRQDYGYTF. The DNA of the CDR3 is TGTGCCAGCAGTCGACAGGACTATGGCTACACCTTC.

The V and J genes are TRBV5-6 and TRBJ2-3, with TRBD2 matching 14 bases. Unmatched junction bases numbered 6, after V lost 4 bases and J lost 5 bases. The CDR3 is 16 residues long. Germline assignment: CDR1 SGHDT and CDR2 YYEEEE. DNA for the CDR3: TGTGCCAGCAGCCCGGGACTAGCGGGGGTTGGAGATACGCAGTATTTT. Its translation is CASSPGLAGVGDTQYF.

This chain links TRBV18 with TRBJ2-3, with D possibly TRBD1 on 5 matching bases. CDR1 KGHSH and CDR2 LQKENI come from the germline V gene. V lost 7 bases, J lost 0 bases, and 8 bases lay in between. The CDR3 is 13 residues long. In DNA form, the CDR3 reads TGTGCCAGCTTAGCAGGGAGCACAGATACGCAGTATTTT. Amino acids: CASLAGSTDTQYF. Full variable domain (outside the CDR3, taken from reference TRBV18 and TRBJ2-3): NAGVMQNPRHLVRRRGQEARLRCSPMKGHSHVYWYRQLPEEGLKFMVYLQKENIIDESGMPKERFSAEFPKEGPSILRIQQVVRGDSAAYFCASLAGSTDTQYFGPGTRLTVL.

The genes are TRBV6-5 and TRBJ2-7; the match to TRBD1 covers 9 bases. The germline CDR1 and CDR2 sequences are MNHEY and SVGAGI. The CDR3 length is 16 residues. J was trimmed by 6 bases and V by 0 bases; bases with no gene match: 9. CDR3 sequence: CASSYSPGQGHGEQYF. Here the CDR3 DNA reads TGTGCCAGCAGTTACTCGCCGGGACAGGGACACGGCGAGCAGTACTTC.

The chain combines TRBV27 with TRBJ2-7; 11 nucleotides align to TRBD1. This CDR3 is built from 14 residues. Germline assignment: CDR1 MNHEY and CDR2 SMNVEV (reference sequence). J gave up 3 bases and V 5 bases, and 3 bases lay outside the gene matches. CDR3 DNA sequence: TGTGCCAGCAGTCCCGGGACAGGGGGCTACGAGCAGTACTTC. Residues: CASSPGTGGYEQYF.

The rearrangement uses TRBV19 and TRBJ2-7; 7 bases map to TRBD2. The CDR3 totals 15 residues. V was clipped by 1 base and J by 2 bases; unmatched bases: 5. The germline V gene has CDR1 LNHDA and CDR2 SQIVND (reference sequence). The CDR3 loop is CASSIGGSPTYEQYF. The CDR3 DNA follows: TGTGCCAGTAGTATAGGCGGGAGCCCTACCTACGAGCAGTACTTC.

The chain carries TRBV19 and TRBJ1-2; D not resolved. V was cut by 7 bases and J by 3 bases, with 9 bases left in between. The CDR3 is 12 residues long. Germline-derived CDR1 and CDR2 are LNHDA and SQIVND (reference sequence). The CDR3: CASTAVDYGYTF. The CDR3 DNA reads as TGTGCCAGTACGGCGGTTGACTATGGCTACACCTTC.

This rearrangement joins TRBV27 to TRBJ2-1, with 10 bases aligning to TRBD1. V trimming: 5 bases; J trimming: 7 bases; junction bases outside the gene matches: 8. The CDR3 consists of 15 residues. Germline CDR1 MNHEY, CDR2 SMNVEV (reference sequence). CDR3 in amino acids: CASSPGTGVRNEQFF. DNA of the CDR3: TGTGCCAGCAGTCCCGGGACAGGGGTGAGAAATGAGCAGTTCTTC.

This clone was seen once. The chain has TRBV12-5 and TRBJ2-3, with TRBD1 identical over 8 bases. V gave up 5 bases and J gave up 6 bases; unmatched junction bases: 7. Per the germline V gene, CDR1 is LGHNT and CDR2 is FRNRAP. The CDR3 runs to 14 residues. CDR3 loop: CASGPGDRWDTQYF. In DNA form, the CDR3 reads TGTGCTAGTGGTCCGGGGGACAGGTGGGATACGCAGTATTTT.

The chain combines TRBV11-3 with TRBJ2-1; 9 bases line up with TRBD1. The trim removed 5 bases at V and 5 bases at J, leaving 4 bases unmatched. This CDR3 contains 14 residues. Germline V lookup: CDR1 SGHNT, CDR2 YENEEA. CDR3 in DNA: TGTGCCAGCAGCACGCGGGACAGGGACAATGAGCAGTTCTTC. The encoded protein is CASSTRDRDNEQFF. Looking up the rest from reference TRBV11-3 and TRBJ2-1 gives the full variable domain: EAGVVQSPRYKIIEKKQPVAFWCNPISGHNTLYWYLQNLGQGPELLIRYENEEAVDDSQLPKDRFSAERLKGVDSTLKIQPAELGDSAVYLCASSTRDRDNEQFFGPGTRLTVL.

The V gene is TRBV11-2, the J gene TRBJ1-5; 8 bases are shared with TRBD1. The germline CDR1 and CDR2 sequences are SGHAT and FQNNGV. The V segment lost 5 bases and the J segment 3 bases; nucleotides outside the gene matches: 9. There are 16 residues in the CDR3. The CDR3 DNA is TGTGCCAGCAGCCCAGGACAGGGCGGTTACAATCAGCCCCAGCATTTT. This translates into CASSPGQGGYNQPQHF.

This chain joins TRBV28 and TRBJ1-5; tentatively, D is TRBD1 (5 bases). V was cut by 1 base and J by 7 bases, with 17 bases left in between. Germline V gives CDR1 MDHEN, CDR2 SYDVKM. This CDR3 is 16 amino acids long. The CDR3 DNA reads TGTGCCAGCAGTTTATTATTCATGGGGGGAAACCAGCCCCAGCATTTT. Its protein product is CASSLLFMGGNQPQHF. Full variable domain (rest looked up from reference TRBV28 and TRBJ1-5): DVKVTQSSRYLVKRTGEKVFLECVQDMDHENMFWYRQDPGLGLRLIYFSYDVKMKEKGDIPEGYSVSREKKERFSLILESASTNQTSMYLCASSLLFMGGNQPQHFGDGTRLSIL.

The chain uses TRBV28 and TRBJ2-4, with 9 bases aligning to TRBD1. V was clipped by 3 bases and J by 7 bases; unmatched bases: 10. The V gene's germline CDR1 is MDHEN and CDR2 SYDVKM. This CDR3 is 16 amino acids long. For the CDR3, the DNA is TGTGCCAGCAGTTTGACACTCCGGGACAGGGAGAACATTCAGTACTTC. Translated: CASSLTLRDRENIQYF.

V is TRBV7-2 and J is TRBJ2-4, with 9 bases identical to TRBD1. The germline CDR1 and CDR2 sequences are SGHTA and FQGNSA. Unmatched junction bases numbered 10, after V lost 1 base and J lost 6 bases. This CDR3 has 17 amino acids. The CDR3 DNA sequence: TGTGCCAGCAGCTTAGGGACTGGACAGGGGATCGGAAACATTCAGTACTTC. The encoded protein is CASSLGTGQGIGNIQYF.